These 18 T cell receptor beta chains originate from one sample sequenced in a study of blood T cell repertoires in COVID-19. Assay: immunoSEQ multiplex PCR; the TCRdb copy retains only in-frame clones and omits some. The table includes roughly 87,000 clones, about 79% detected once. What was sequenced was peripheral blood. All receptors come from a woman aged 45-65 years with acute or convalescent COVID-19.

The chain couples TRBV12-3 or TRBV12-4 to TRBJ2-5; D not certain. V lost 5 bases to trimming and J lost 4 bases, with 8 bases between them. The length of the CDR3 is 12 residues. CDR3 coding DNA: TGTGCCAGCAGTCAGGTGGGAGAGACCCAGTACTTC. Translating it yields CASSQVGETQYF.

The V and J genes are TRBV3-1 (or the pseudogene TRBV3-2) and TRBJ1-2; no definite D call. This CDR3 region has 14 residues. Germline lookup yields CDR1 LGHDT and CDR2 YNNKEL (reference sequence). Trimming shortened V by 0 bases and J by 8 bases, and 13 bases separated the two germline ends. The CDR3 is CASSQDEAAGGYTF. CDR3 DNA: TGTGCCAGCAGCCAAGATGAGGCCGCGGGGGGCTACACCTTC.

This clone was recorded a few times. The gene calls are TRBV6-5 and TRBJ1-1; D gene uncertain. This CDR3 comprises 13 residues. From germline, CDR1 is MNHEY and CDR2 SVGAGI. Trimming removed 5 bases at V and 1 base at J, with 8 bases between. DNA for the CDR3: TGTGCCAGCAGTCGCACATGGAACACTGAAGCTTTCTTT. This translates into CASSRTWNTEAFF.

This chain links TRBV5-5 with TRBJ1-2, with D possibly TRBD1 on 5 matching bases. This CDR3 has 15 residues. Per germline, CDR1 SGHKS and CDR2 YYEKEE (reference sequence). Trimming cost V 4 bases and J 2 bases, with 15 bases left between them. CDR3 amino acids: CASSLSQGLNYGYTF. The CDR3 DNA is TGTGCCAGCAGCCTAAGCCAGGGCTTAAACTATGGCTACACCTTC.

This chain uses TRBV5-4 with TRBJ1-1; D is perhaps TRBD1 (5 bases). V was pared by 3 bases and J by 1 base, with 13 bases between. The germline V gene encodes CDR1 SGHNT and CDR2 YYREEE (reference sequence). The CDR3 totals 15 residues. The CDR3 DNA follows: TGTGCCAGCAGCTCGGACGGACAAGCGAACACTGAAGCTTTCTTT. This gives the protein CASSSDGQANTEAFF.

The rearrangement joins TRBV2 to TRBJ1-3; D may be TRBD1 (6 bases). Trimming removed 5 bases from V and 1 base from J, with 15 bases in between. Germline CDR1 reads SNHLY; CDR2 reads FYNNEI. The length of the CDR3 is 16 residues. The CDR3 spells CASSKDKGVSGNTIYF. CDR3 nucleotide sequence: TGTGCCAGCAGTAAGGACAAGGGGGTTTCTGGAAACACCATATATTTT.

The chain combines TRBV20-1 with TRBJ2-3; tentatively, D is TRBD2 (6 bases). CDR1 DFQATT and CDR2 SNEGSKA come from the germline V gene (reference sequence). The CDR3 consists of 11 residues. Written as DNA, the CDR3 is TGCAGCCGGCGGGACACAGATACGCAGTATTTT. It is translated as CSRRDTDTQYF.

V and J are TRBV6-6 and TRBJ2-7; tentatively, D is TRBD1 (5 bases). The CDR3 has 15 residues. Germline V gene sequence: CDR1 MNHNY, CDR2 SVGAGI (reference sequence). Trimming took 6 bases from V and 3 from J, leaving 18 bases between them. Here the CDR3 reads CASSGQGHYYYEQYF. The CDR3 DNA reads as TGTGCCAGCAGCGGCCAGGGTCACTACTACTACGAGCAGTACTTC.

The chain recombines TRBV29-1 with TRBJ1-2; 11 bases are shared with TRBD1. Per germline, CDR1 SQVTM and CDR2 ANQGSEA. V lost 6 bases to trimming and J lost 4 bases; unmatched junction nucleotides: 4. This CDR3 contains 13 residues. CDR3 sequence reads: CSVGTGGAYGYTF. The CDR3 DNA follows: TGCAGCGTGGGGACAGGGGGGGCCTATGGCTACACCTTC.

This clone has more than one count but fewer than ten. CDR3: CASSLRETQYF. The CDR3 nucleotides read TGTGCCAGCAGTCTCCGGGAGACCCAGTACTTC. This chain connects TRBV12-3 or TRBV12-4 to TRBJ2-5; D remains ambiguous. The ends were cut back, 5 bases at V and 5 bases at J, with 6 bases in the middle. This CDR3 spans 11 amino acids.

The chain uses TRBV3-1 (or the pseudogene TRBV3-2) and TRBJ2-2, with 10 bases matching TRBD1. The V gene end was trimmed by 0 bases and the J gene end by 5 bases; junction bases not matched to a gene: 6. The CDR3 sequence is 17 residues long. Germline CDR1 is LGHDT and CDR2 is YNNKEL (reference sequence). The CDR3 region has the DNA TGTGCCAGCAGCCAAGATACGGGACAGGGGAGGACCGGGGAGCTGTTTTTT. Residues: CASSQDTGQGRTGELFF.

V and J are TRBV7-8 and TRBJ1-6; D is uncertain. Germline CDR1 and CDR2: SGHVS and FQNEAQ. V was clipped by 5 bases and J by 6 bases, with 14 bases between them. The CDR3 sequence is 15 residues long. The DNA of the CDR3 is TGTGCCAGCAGCCAGGCACGGGGAAGTAATTCACCCCTCCACTTT. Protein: CASSQARGSNSPLHF.

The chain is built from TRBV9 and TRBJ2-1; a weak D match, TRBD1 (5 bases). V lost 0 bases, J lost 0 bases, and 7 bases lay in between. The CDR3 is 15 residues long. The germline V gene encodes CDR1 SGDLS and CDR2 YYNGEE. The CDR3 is CASSVGTNSYNEQFF. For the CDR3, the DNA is TGTGCCAGCAGCGTAGGGACAAACTCCTACAATGAGCAGTTCTTC.

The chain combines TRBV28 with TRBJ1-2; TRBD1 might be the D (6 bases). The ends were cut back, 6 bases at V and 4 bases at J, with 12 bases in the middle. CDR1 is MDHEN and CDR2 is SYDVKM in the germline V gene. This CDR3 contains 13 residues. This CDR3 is CASSIQGPYGYTF. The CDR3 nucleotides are TGTGCCAGCAGCATTCAGGGGCCCTATGGCTACACCTTC.

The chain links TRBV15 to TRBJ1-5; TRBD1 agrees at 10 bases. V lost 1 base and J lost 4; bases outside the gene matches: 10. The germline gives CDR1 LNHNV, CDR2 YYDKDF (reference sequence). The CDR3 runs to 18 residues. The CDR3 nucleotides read TGTGCCACCAGCAGAGCTTCCGGGACAGGGGTAGGGAATCAGCCCCAGCATTTT. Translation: CATSRASGTGVGNQPQHF.

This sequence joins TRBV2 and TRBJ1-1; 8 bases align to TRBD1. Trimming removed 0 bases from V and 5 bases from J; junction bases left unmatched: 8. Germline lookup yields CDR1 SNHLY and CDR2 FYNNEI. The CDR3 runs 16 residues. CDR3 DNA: TGTGCCAGCAGTGAAGCGCCTCAGGGGGCATGGACTGAAGCTTTCTTT. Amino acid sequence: CASSEAPQGAWTEAFF.

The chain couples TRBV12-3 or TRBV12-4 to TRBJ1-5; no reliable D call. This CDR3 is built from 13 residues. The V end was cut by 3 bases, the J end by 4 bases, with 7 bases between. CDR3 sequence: CASSLTHNQPQHF. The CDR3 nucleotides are TGTGCCAGCAGTTTGACACATAATCAGCCCCAGCATTTT.

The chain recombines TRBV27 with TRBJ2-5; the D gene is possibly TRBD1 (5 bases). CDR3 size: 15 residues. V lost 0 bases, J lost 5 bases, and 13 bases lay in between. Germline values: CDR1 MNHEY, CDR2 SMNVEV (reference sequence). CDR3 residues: CASSLSWQGGETQYF. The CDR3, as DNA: TGTGCCAGCAGTTTATCGTGGCAGGGCGGCGAGACCCAGTACTTC.